The 27 T cell receptor beta chains below were found in one sample sequenced in a study of T cell repertoires in cytomegalovirus infection. These receptors' antigens are unknown. Via MiXCR, TCRdb re-called the reads, giving one row per CDR3 protein. The sample lists about 110,000 distinct CDR3 sequences, 42% seen once, with roughly 70% in the top ten. The sample was CD8+ T cells from cultured PBMCs, taken from culture after CMV antigen stimulation. These receptor sequences come from a human donor in good health (CMV status not recorded). Some clones in this sample may be carry-over from other donors' samples.

In this sample, this clonotype turned up many times. The chain combines TRBV5-4 with TRBJ2-1; tentative D call: TRBD1 (6 bases). This CDR3 has 13 amino acids. Trimming pared 5 bases from V and 5 bases from J, leaving 11 bases between. The germline V gene encodes CDR1 SGHNT and CDR2 YYREEE (reference sequence). The CDR3 protein is CASRKDSHNEQFF. CDR3 in DNA: TGTGCCAGCAGGAAGGACAGCCACAATGAGCAGTTCTTC. Full variable domain (rest looked up from reference TRBV5-4 and TRBJ2-1): ETGVTQSPTHLIKTRGQQVTLRCSSQSGHNTVSWYQQALGQGPQFIFQYYREEENGRGNFPPRFSGLQFPNYSSELNVNALELDDSALYLCASRKDSHNEQFFGPGTRLTVL.

The chain is built from TRBV27 and TRBJ2-1; 7 bases are shared with TRBD2. CDR3 length: 17 amino acids. In germline, CDR1 is MNHEY, CDR2 SMNVEV (reference sequence). Trimming cost V 6 bases and J 0 bases; bases outside gene matches: 11. CDR3 region: CASSRASGALSYNEQFF. The CDR3 DNA reads as TGTGCCAGCAGCCGGGCCAGCGGGGCCCTCTCCTACAATGAGCAGTTCTTC.

The V and J genes are TRBV7-9 and TRBJ1-2; a weak D match, TRBD1 (6 bases). With 4 bases removed from V and 0 bases from J, the gap between germline ends came to 12 bases. The CDR3 has 15 amino acids. Germline CDR1 is SEHNR and CDR2 is FQNEAQ (reference sequence). The CDR3 DNA is TGTGCCAGCAGCTCCTGGGACACTTCTAACTATGGCTACACCTTC. Its protein product is CASSSWDTSNYGYTF.

This chain joins TRBV7-6 and TRBJ2-1; 8 bases are a match to TRBD2. Trimming cost V 5 bases and J 14 bases; bases outside gene matches: 5. The CDR3 is 11 amino acids. The V gene's germline CDR1 is SGHVS and CDR2 FNYEAQ. The CDR3 here is CASSRGGPKFF. DNA of the CDR3: TGTGCCAGCAGCCGCGGGGGGCCCAAGTTCTTC.

The gene calls are TRBV3-1 and TRBJ2-5; 8 bases are shared with TRBD1. This CDR3 comprises 16 residues. The junction had 7 bases not matched to a gene; V was cut back by 3 bases and J by 1 base. The germline V gene has CDR1 LGHDT and CDR2 YNNKEL (reference sequence). The CDR3 sequence is CASSHRQGMGQETQYF. For the CDR3, the DNA is TGTGCCAGCAGCCACCGACAGGGGATGGGCCAAGAGACCCAGTACTTC.

This chain links TRBV5-4 with TRBJ1-2; D uncertain. The V gene lost 0 bases and the J gene lost 4 bases, with 10 bases spanning the gap. The CDR3 is made up of 14 amino acids. Germline V gene sequence: CDR1 SGHNT, CDR2 YYREEE (reference sequence). In nucleotides, the CDR3 is TGTGCCAGCAGCTTGGTAGAGCCGGCCTATGGCTACACCTTC. This translates into CASSLVEPAYGYTF.

This chain uses TRBV27 with TRBJ2-7; TRBD1 aligns across 10 bases. Per germline, CDR1 MNHEY and CDR2 SMNVEV (reference sequence). CDR3 length: 17 amino acids. V was clipped by 5 bases and J by 0 bases; unmatched bases: 10. The CDR3 region is CASSPGQGITSSYEQYF. CDR3 coding DNA: TGTGCCAGCAGTCCGGGACAGGGGATAACTAGCTCCTACGAGCAGTACTTC.

A word on this clonotype: A clone one base away is much larger, so this may be a read error. This chain links TRBV28 with TRBJ1-6; D remains unclear. The CDR3 length is 14 residues. Per germline, CDR1 MDHEN and CDR2 SYDVKM. DNA of the CDR3: TGTGCCAGCACCCCAACAAGAGGAAGCTCACCCCTCAACTTT. Its protein product is CASTPTRGSSPLNF.

In DNA form, the CDR3 reads TGTGCCAGCAGTGAGGAAGGAAACACCATATATTTT. This encodes CASSEEGNTIYF. V gene TRBV2 combines with J gene TRBJ1-3; D not resolved. The V and J ends lost 3 bases and 4 bases respectively, with 4 bases between them. This CDR3 has 12 residues. The germline V gene has CDR1 SNHLY and CDR2 FYNNEI.

The sample holds a few counts of this clonotype. The gene calls are TRBV20-1 and TRBJ2-7; 11 positions agree with TRBD2. J lost 5 bases, V lost 5 bases, and 11 bases had no gene match. The CDR3 consists of 15 residues. Germline CDR1 DFQATT, CDR2 SNEGSKA (reference sequence). CDR3: CSAPQLAGGLNEQYF. The DNA for the CDR3 is TGCAGTGCTCCCCAGCTAGCGGGGGGTCTGAACGAGCAGTACTTC.

This clonotype was detected only once. The chain has TRBV27 and TRBJ2-5, with D tentatively TRBD2 (5 bases). CDR1 is MNHEY, CDR2 SMNVEV, per germline (reference sequence). This CDR3 spans 16 amino acids. V shed 4 bases and J shed 5 bases, with 20 bases lying between them. The CDR3 here is CASSSLTSLPGETQYF. The CDR3 nucleotides are TGTGCCAGCAGTTCCCTGACGTCACTCCCGGGGGAGACCCAGTACTTC.

J is TRBJ2-2 and V is TRBV5-6; TRBD1 agrees at 9 bases. After removal of 2 bases from V and 1 base from J, the junction contained 6 bases not matched to a gene. Germline-derived CDR1 and CDR2 are SGHDT and YYEEEE. The CDR3 spans 17 residues. The CDR3 region has the DNA TGTGCCAGCAGCTTAGGGTCGGGACAGGGGAACACCGGGGAGCTGTTTTTT. As protein: CASSLGSGQGNTGELFF.

Here the CDR3 DNA reads TGTGCCAGCAGCGGGGGGACCACAGGCTACGAGCAGTACTTC. It codes for CASSGGTTGYEQYF. The V and J genes are TRBV7-9 and TRBJ2-7; tentative D call: TRBD2 (6 bases). In germline, CDR1 is SEHNR, CDR2 FQNEAQ (reference sequence). Trimming stripped 5 bases from V and 3 bases from J, with 14 bases between. This CDR3 spans 14 amino acids.

This clonotype was seen more than once but under ten times. V is TRBV4-1 and J is TRBJ2-3; tentatively, D is TRBD1 (6 bases). Trimming cost V 6 bases and J 3 bases, with 16 bases left between them. Looked up from germline, CDR1 is MGHRA and CDR2 is YSYEKL. This CDR3 has 15 residues. CDR3 coding DNA: TGCGCCAGCAGAAAACAGGGATTCGGGACAGATACGCAGTATTTT. Residues: CASRKQGFGTDTQYF.

This chain joins TRBV7-6 and TRBJ1-1; D may be TRBD1 (6 bases). The germline gives CDR1 SGHVS, CDR2 FNYEAQ. V was cut by 4 bases and J by 0 bases, with 12 bases left in between. This CDR3 region has 15 residues. The CDR3 protein is CASSSFRDMNTEAFF. CDR3 sequence (DNA): TGTGCCAGCAGCTCCTTCCGGGACATGAACACTGAAGCTTTCTTT.

The genes are TRBV7-4 and TRBJ1-1; D not resolved. CDR1 is SGHVT, CDR2 SQSDAQ, per germline. This CDR3 has 14 amino acids. The V gene lost 7 bases and the J gene lost 5 bases, with 17 bases spanning the gap. Written as DNA, the CDR3 is TGTGCCAGCACATTAAACACGGGGAGGACTGAAGCTTTCTTT. Its protein is CASTLNTGRTEAFF.

This clonotype was found once. The chain is built from TRBV18 and TRBJ2-3; D is perhaps TRBD2 (5 bases). V was shortened by 6 bases and J by 0 bases, with 16 bases between the two germline ends. The CDR3 is 16 residues long. CDR1 is KGHSH and CDR2 is LQKENI in the germline V gene. This CDR3 reads CASSSEEAWSTDTQYF. CDR3 bases: TGTGCCAGCTCCTCCGAGGAGGCGTGGAGCACAGATACGCAGTATTTT.

The CDR3 sequence: CASSWIGAEQFF. The CDR3 DNA reads TGTGCCAGCAGCTGGATCGGGGCTGAGCAGTTCTTC. The V call is TRBV7-2, the J call TRBJ2-1, with D perhaps TRBD1 or TRBD2 (5 bases each). Between the trimmed V and J ends, which lost 4 bases and 9 bases, there was a span of 10 bases. CDR1 is SGHTA and CDR2 is FQGNSA in the germline V gene. The CDR3 is 12 residues long.

The rearrangement uses TRBV7-2 and TRBJ2-3; no clear D. Germline V gives CDR1 SGHTA, CDR2 FQGNSA. V lost 5 bases and J 0 bases, leaving 12 bases between the germline ends. The CDR3 has 15 amino acids. CDR3 region: CASSPGWGSTDTQYF. In DNA, the CDR3 is TGTGCCAGCAGCCCTGGGTGGGGAAGCACAGATACGCAGTATTTT.

This chain connects TRBV7-4 to TRBJ1-5; no reliable D call. CDR1 SGHVT and CDR2 SQSDAQ come from the germline V gene. There are 15 residues in the CDR3. V was shortened by 3 bases and J by 4 bases, with 13 bases between the two germline ends. As DNA, the CDR3 is TGTGCCAGCAGCTTCGGTCCGTTGGGGAATCAGCCCCAGCATTTT. It is translated as CASSFGPLGNQPQHF.

There are a few counts of this clonotype. This chain connects TRBV10-3 to TRBJ2-1; 9 bases fit TRBD2. The CDR3 is 16 residues long. Unmatched junction bases numbered 2, after V lost 0 bases and J lost 2 bases. Germline assignment: CDR1 ENHRY and CDR2 SYGVKD. The CDR3 nucleotides are TGTGCCATCAGTGAGTCCGCTAGCGGGGCCTACAATGAGCAGTTCTTC. It translates to CAISESASGAYNEQFF.

The chain has TRBV12-3 or TRBV12-4 and TRBJ2-3; 10 bases fit TRBD2. J was trimmed by 6 bases and V by 6 bases; bases with no gene match: 12. The CDR3 contains 16 residues. In DNA form, the CDR3 reads TGTGCCAGCAGCCCGTGGCTAGCGGGGGCCTCCGATACGCAGTATTTT. Protein sequence: CASSPWLAGASDTQYF.

This clonotype came up many times. V and J are TRBV15 and TRBJ2-7; no firm D call. The CDR3 sequence is 11 residues long. The V end lost 3 bases, the J end lost 5 bases, and 5 bases lay between the germline ends. The V gene's germline CDR1 is LNHNV and CDR2 YYDKDF (reference sequence). The CDR3 region has the DNA TGTGCCACCAGCAGTGACCACGAGCAGTACTTC. Its translation is CATSSDHEQYF.

The V call is TRBV13, the J call TRBJ2-7, with TRBD1 matching over 8 bases. Trimming at V came to 2 bases and at J to 2 bases, leaving 8 bases not matched to a gene. Germline CDR1 is PRHDT and CDR2 is FYEKMQ (reference sequence). This CDR3 spans 16 amino acids. CDR3 DNA: TGTGCCAGCAGCTTACAGGGGGCCGTCATCCCCTACGAGCAGTACTTC. Translation gives CASSLQGAVIPYEQYF.

This clonotype was recorded only once. V usage is TRBV29-1 and J usage is TRBJ1-3; D gene ambiguous. Germline assignment: CDR1 SQVTM and CDR2 ANQGSEA. The CDR3 is made up of 12 amino acids. Trimming took 7 bases from V and 3 from J, leaving 10 bases between them. This chain's CDR3 is CSATEVGNTIYF. In nucleotides, the CDR3 is TGCAGCGCAACGGAGGTTGGAAACACCATATATTTT.

This clonotype appeared a few times. The chain couples TRBV7-9 to TRBJ1-4, with D perhaps matching TRBD1 (6 bases). The CDR3 is 16 residues long. V was trimmed by 5 bases and J by 12 bases, leaving 25 bases between them. CDR1 is SEHNR, CDR2 FQNEAQ, per germline (reference sequence). CDR3: CASSPFLVAGATQLFF. The CDR3 nucleotides read TGTGCCAGCAGCCCATTCCTTGTGGCAGGGGCCACACAACTGTTTTTT.

The rearrangement joins TRBV7-2 to TRBJ1-1; D is uncertain. In germline, CDR1 is SGHTA, CDR2 FQGNSA. The germline V and J ends were trimmed by 3 bases and 1 base, with 9 bases remaining between them. The CDR3 is 14 amino acids. The CDR3 loop is CASSLKFENTEAFF. CDR3 in DNA: TGTGCCAGCAGCTTGAAATTTGAGAACACTGAAGCTTTCTTT.